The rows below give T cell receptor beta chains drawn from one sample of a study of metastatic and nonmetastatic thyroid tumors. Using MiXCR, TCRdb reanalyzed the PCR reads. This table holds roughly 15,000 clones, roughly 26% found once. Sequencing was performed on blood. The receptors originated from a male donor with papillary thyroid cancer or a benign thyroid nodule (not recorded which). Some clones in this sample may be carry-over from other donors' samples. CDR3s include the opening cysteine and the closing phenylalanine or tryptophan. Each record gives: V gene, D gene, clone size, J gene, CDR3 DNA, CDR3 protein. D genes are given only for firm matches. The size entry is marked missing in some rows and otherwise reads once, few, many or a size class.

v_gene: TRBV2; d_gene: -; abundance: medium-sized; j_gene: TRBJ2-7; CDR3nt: TGTGCCAGCAGCCCGACGTATACCTCCTACGAGCAGTACTTC; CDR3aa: CASSPTYTSYEQYF
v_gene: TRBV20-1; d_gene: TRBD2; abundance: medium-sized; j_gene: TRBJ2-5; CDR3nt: TGCAGTGCTAGAGCCGAACTAGCGGGAAGGGGTGAGACCCAGTACTTC; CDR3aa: CSARAELAGRGETQYF
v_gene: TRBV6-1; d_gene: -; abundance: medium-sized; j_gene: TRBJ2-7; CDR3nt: TGTGCCAGCAGTGAGAGACAGGATGGGGCCTACGAGCAGTACTTC; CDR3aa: CASSERQDGAYEQYF
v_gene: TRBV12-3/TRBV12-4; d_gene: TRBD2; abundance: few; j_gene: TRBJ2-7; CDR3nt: TGTGCCAGAAGGCCCGGGACTAGCGGGAGCTACGAGCAGTACTTC; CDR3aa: CARRPGTSGSYEQYF
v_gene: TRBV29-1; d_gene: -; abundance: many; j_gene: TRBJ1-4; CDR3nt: TGCAGCGTTGGAGGGGCCACTAATGAAAAACTGTTTTTT; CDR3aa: CSVGGATNEKLFF
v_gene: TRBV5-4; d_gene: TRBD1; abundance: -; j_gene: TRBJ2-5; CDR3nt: TGTGCCAGCAGTTACGGACAGGAGCAAGAGACCCAGTACTTC; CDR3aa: CASSYGQEQETQYF
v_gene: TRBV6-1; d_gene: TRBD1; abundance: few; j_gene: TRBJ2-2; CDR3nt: TGTGCCAGCAGTGTAGGCACAGGGGGCACCGGGGAGCTGTTTTTT; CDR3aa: CASSVGTGGTGELFF
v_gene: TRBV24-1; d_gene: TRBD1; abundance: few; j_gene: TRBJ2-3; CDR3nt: TGTGCCACCAGTGACCGTACAGGGGCTCTTATAAATACGCAGTATTTT; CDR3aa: CATSDRTGALINTQYF
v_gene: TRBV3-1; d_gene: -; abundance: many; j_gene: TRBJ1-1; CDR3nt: TGTGCCAGCAGCCAAGGGGGGGAGAACACTGAAGCTTTCTTT; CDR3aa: CASSQGGENTEAFF
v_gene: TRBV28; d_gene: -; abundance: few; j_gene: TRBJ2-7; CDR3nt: TGTGCCAGCAGTGACTTTGACGGACAAAAGTACTACGAGCAGTACTTC; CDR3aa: CASSDFDGQKYYEQYF
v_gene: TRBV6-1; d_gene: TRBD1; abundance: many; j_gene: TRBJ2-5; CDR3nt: TGTGCCAGCCATAGACAGGGGGCGGAGACCCAGTACTTC; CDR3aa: CASHRQGAETQYF
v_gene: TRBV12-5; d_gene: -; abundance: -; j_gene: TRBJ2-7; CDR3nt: TGTGCTAGTGGCCTCGGGGAGTTCTCCTACGAGCAGTACTTC; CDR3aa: CASGLGEFSYEQYF
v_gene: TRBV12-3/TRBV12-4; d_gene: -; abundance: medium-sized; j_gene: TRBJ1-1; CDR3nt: TGTGCCAGCATCCTAGATGGGCCTGAAGCTTTCTTT; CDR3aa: CASILDGPEAFF
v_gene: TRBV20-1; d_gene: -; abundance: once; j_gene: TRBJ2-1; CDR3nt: TGCAGTGCTAGAGATAATAGCGGCTCCTACAATGAGCAGTTCTTC; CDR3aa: CSARDNSGSYNEQFF
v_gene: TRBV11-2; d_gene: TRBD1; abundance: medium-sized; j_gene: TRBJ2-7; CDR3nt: TGTGCCAGCAGCCCGGACAGGGGGGATTTTTACGAGCAGTACTTC; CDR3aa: CASSPDRGDFYEQYF
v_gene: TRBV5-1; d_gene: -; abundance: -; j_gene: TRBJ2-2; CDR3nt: TGCGCCAGCGGTTCCGCCCCCGCGAACACCGGGGAGCTGTTTTTT; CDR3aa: CASGSAPANTGELFF
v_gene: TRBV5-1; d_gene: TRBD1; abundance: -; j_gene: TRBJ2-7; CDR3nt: TGCGCCAGCAGCCCGGGACAGGCATCCTACGAGCAGTACTTC; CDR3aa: CASSPGQASYEQYF
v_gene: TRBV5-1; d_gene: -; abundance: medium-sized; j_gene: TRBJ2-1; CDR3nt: TGCGCCAGCAGCTTGGTTGGGGCAGTTACCTACAATGAGCAGTTCTTC; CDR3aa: CASSLVGAVTYNEQFF
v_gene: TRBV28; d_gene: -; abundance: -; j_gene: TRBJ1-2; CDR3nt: TGTGCCAGCAGTTTAGGCGACAATCCGCATGGCTACACCTTC; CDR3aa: CASSLGDNPHGYTF
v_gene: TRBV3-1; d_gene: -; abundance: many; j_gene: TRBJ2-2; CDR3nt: TGTGCCAGCAGCCCCTCAGGAGGACTACACTCTTCCCGGGAGCTGTTTTTT; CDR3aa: CASSPSGGLHSSRELFF
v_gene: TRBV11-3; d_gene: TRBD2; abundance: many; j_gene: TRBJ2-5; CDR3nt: TGTGCCAGCAGCTTTAGCGGGGTGTGGGAGACCCAGTACTTC; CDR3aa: CASSFSGVWETQYF
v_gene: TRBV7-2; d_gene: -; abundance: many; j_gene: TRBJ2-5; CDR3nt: TGTGCCAGCAGCCCCCAGCCGGGGGGCGAAGAGACCCAGTACTTC; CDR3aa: CASSPQPGGEETQYF
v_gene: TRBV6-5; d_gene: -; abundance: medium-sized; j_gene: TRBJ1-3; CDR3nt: TGTGCCAGCAGTTACTCGGGGACCCTCACTGGAAACACCATATATTTT; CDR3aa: CASSYSGTLTGNTIYF
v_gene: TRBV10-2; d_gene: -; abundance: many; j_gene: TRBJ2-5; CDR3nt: TGCGCCAGCGGGCAAGAGACCCAGTACTTC; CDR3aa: CASGQETQYF
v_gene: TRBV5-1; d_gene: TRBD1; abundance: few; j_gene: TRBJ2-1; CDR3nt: TGCGCCAGCAGCTTGACCGGGACAGGGACCCATGAGCAGTTCTTC; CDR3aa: CASSLTGTGTHEQFF
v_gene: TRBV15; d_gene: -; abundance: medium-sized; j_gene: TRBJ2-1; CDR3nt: TGTGCCACCAGCAGAGAGGCGGAACCTCCCTACAATGAGCAGTTCTTC; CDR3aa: CATSREAEPPYNEQFF
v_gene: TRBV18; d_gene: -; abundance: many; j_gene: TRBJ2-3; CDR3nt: TGTGCCAGCTCACGCACAGATACGCAGTATTTT; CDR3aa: CASSRTDTQYF
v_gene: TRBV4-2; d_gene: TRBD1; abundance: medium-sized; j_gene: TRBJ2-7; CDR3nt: TGTGCCAGCAGCCAAGAGGGACAGGGCCCCTACGAGCAGTACTTC; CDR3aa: CASSQEGQGPYEQYF
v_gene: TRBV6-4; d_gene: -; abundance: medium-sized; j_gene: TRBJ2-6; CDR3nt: TGTGCCAGCAGTGACTCGGGGGGCTCTGGGGCCAACGTCCTGACTTTC; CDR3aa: CASSDSGGSGANVLTF
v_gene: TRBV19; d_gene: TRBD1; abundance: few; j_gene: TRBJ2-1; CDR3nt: TGTGCCAGTAGGAGGACAGGGGGCTACAATGAGCAGTTCTTC; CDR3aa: CASRRTGGYNEQFF
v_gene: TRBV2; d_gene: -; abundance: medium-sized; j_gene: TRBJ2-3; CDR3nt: TGTGCCAGCAGTGAAGACCGGAGATACACAGATACGCAGTATTTT; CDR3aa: CASSEDRRYTDTQYF
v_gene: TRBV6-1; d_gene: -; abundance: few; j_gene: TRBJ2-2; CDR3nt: TGTGCCAGCAAGAGACCAGGGGCCGGGGAGCTGTTTTTT; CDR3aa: CASKRPGAGELFF
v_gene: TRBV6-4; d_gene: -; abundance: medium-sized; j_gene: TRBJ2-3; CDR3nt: TGTGCCAGCAGTGACGGTACGAGCTACGCGCAGTATTTT; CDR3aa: CASSDGTSYAQYF
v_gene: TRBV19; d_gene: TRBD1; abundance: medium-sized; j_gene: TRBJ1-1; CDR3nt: TGTGCCAGTAGTGCGACAGGGTTGGGAACTGAAGCTTTCTTT; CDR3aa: CASSATGLGTEAFF
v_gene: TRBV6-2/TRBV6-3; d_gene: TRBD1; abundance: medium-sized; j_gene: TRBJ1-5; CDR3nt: TGTGCCAGCAGTTTACTCTCGGACAGGGGGCCCCAGCATTTT; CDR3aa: CASSLLSDRGPQHF
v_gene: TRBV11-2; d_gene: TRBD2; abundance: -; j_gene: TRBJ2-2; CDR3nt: TGTGCCAGCAGCTTAGAGTTAGCGGGAGACGTCGGGGAGCTGTTTTTT; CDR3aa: CASSLELAGDVGELFF
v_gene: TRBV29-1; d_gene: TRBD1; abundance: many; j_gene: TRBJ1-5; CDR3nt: TGCAGCGTGACAGGGGACAATCAGCCCCAGCATTTT; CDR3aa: CSVTGDNQPQHF
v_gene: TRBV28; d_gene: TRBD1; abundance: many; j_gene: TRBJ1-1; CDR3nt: TGTGCCAGCAGTTTACCCTGGACAGGGGGGACCGAAGCTTTCTTT; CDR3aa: CASSLPWTGGTEAFF
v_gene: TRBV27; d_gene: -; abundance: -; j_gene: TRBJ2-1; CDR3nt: TGTGCCAGCAGAAAGCTAGGGAATGAGCAGTTCTTC; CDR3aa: CASRKLGNEQFF
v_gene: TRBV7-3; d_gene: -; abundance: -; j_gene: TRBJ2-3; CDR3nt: TGTGCCAGCAGCAAATCTAGCACAGATACGCAGTATTTT; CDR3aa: CASSKSSTDTQYF
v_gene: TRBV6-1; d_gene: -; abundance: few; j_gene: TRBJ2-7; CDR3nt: TGTGCCAGCAGCCCTGGTCCCAGCGTTGAGTACGAGCAGTACTTC; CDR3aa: CASSPGPSVEYEQYF
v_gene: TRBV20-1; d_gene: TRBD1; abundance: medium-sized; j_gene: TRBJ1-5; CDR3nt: TGCAGTGCATGGCAGGGGGCGAAGTCTAGCGATCAGCCCCAGCATTTT; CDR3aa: CSAWQGAKSSDQPQHF
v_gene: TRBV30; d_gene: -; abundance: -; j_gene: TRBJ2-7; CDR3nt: TGTGCCTGGAGTTTTTCCCCCGGCGGGGAGCAGTACTTC; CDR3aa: CAWSFSPGGEQYF
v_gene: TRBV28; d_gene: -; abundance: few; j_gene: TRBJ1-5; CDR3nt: TGTGTCGTGAGGGTCAATCAGCCCCAGCATTTT; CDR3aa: CVVRVNQPQHF
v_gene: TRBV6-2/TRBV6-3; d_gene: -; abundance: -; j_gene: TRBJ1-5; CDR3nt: TGTGCCAGCACCTCTCAAGGGGTTCAGCCCCAGCATTTT; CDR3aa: CASTSQGVQPQHF
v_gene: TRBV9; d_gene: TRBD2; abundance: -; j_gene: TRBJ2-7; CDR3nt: TGTGCCAGCAGCCCTCCCGGGGCGGGAGGCCCCTACGAGCAGTACTTC; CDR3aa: CASSPPGAGGPYEQYF
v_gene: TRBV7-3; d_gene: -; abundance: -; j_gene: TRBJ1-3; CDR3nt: TGTGCCAGCAGCCCGACGGGAAGCTCTGGAAACACCATATATTTT; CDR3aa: CASSPTGSSGNTIYF
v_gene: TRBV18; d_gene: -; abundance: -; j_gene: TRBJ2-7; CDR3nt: TGTGCCAGCTCACCACCGGGAGGTGCCACCTACGAGCAGTACTTC; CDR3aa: CASSPPGGATYEQYF
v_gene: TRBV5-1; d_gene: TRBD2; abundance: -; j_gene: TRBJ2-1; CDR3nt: TGCGCCACCGCGCGGGGGAGCTCCTACAATGAGCAGTTCTTC; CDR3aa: CATARGSSYNEQFF
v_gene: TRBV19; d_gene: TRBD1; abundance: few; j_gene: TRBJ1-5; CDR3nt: TGCGCCAGTAGTACAGGGGTGATTCAGCCCCAGAATTTT; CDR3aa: CASSTGVIQPQNF
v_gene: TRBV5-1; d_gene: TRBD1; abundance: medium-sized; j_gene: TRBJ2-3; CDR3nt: TGCGCCAGCAGCTTAACAGGGGCGGTTTCGGATACGCAGTATTTT; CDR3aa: CASSLTGAVSDTQYF
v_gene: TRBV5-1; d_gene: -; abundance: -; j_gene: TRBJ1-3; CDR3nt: TGCGCCAGCAGCTCCCTCTCTGGAAACACCATATATTTT; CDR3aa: CASSSLSGNTIYF
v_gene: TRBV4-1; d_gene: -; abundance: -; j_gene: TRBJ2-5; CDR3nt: TGCGCCAGCAGCATCCAACAGGGCCGGGCTCAAGAGACCCAGTACTTC; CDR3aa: CASSIQQGRAQETQYF
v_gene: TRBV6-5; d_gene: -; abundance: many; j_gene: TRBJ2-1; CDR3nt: TGTGCCAGCAGTTACTCGTTGTGGGGGGCCCACAATGAGCAGTTCTTC; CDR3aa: CASSYSLWGAHNEQFF
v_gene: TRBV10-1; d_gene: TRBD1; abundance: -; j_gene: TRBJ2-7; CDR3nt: TGCGCCAGCAGTAGATCCGGACAGGGCCACGAGCAGTACTTC; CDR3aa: CASSRSGQGHEQYF
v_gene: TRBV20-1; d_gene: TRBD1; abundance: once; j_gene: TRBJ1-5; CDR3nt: TGCAGTGCTCAGGGACAGGGAAGGGTGTCGAATCAGCCCCAGCATTTT; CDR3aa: CSAQGQGRVSNQPQHF
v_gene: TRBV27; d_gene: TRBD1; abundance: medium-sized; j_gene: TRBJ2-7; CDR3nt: TGTGCCAGCAGCCCCATCCCGGGACAGAGCTCCTACGAGCAGTACTTC; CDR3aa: CASSPIPGQSSYEQYF
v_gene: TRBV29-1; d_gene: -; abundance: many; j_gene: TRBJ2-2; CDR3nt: TGCAGCGTTACAACTAGCTCCACCGGGGAGCTGTTTTTT; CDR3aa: CSVTTSSTGELFF
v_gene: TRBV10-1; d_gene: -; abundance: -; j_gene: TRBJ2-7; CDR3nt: TGCGCAAGCAGTGAGGGGCCATTCTACGAGCAGTACTTC; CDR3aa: CASSEGPFYEQYF